A single sample gave rise to the 2 T cell receptor beta chains below, sequenced in a study of memory CD4+ T cells and cytomegalovirus serostatus. Assay: immunoSEQ multiplex PCR; the TCRdb copy retains only in-frame clones and omits some. The sample includes 50,000 or so clones, around 80% seen only once; the top ten take roughly 2%. The sort gate was single viable CD3+CD4+CD8-CD45RO+ cells for memory CD4+ T cells. Sequencing was carried out using memory CD4+ T cells from blood. The origin of the receptors is an adult in good health and CMV-seropositive.

The chain carries TRBV13 and TRBJ2-3; maybe TRBD2 (5 bases). Germline V gene data show CDR1 as PRHDT and CDR2 as FYEKMQ (reference sequence). V lost 5 bases to trimming and J lost 1 base, with 10 bases between them. This CDR3 is built from 14 residues. DNA of the CDR3: TGTGCCAGCAGCCCCGGACTCGGCACAGATACGCAGTATTTT. Encoded protein: CASSPGLGTDTQYF. Full variable domain (rest looked up from reference TRBV13 and TRBJ2-3): AAGVIQSPRHLIKEKRETATLKCYPIPRHDTVYWYQQGPGQDPQFLISFYEKMQSDKGSIPDRFSAQQFSDYHSELNMSSLELGDSALYFCASSPGLGTDTQYFGPGTRLTVL.

The genes are TRBV28 and TRBJ2-7; 13 bases line up with TRBD2. The CDR3 spans 16 residues. With V trimmed by 6 bases and J by 5 bases, 10 bases remained unmatched. Germline V CDR1 and CDR2: MDHEN, SYDVKM. The CDR3 coding sequence is TGTGCCAGCAGCGGATGGACTAGCGGGAGAGAAAACGAGCAGTACTTC. As protein: CASSGWTSGRENEQYF. Full variable domain (rest looked up from reference TRBV28 and TRBJ2-7): DVKVTQSSRYLVKRTGEKVFLECVQDMDHENMFWYRQDPGLGLRLIYFSYDVKMKEKGDIPEGYSVSREKKERFSLILESASTNQTSMYLCASSGWTSGRENEQYFGPGTRLTVT.